This TCR beta chain was profiled in a study of human T cells and chemical hapten exposure. Overall study context: Weekly scalp doses of diphenylcyclopropenone were given to patients during the approximately 25-week study. The study patch tested 0.01% DPC on the upper back and read results at 6 days. Study-wide results and caveats: Unchanged with DPC sensitization were TCRs above 1 in 1000 frequency. Patch test score showed a positive correlation with PT1 expanded TCR counts.

This sample's time point: patch test 1, 2 weeks after DPC sensitization. Treatment given: therapeutic diphenylcyclopropenone sensitization with weekly scalp DPC. Each CDR3 protein gets one entry after TCRdb re-called the RACE reads with MiXCR. The data hold about 99,000 distinct CDR3 sequences, with around an eighth observed a single time. About this clonotype: What it recognizes is unknown.

Looked up from germline, CDR1 is KGHSH and CDR2 is LQKENI. V was cut by 3 bases and J by 13 bases, with 13 bases left in between. The CDR3 consists of 12 residues. The V and J genes are TRBV18 and TRBJ2-1; D possibly uses TRBD1 or TRBD2 (5 bases each). Sequencing used whole blood, obtained in connection with sensitization to the hapten diphenylcyclopropenone (DPC). The clonotype was recovered from a woman in her thirties or forties with alopecia areata. Some clones in this sample may be carry-over from other donors' samples. In DNA form, the CDR3 reads TGTGCCAGCTCACCGGGACCTGCCGCTCAGTTCTTC. It codes for CASSPGPAAQFF.